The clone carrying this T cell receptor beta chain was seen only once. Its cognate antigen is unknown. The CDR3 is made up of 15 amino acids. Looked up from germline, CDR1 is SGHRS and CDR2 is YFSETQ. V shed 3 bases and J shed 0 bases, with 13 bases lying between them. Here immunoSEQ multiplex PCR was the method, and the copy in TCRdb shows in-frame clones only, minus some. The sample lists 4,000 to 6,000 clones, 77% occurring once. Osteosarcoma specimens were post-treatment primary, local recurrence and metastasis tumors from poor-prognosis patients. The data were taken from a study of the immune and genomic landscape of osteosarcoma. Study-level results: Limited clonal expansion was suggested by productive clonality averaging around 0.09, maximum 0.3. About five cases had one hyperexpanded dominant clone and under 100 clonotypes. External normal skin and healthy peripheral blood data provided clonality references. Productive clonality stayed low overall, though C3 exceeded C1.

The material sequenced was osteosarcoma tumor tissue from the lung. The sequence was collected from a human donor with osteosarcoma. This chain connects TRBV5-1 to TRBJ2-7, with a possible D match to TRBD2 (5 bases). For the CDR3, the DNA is TGCGCCAGCAGCTCCCGCCCGGGGTCCTCCTACGAGCAGTACTTC. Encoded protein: CASSSRPGSSYEQYF.